The next 12 T cell receptor beta chains were all read from a single sample in a study of T cells in Graves' hyperthyroidism and ophthalmopathy. Template material for amplifying TCR beta CDR3 regions consisted of RNA transcripts. First-round RT-PCR of the TCR CDR3 relied on the HTBI primer set. TCRdb re-analysed the multiplex PCR reads in MiXCR, keeping a single row per CDR3 protein. The repertoire holds under 400,000 distinct CDR3 sequences, with over 10% as singletons. Sequenced material: blood. The receptors were sampled from a woman between 18 and 30 years old with Graves' hyperthyroidism.

The sample holds many counts of this clonotype. This chain joins TRBV3-1 and TRBJ1-1, with D unresolved. The V and J ends lost 2 bases and 1 base respectively, with 11 bases between them. Germline lookup yields CDR1 LGHDT and CDR2 YNNKEL (reference sequence). There are 15 residues in the CDR3. CDR3 residues: CASSQQEGRNTEAFF. The DNA of the CDR3 is TGTGCCAGCAGCCAACAGGAAGGAAGGAACACTGAAGCTTTCTTT.

There are many counts of this clonotype. V usage is TRBV3-1 and J usage is TRBJ2-7; no reliable D call. The CDR3 runs to 13 residues. Trimming pared 0 bases from V and 6 bases from J, leaving 9 bases between. Germline CDR1 reads LGHDT; CDR2 reads YNNKEL (reference sequence). The CDR3 loop reads CASSQDAWGEQYF. The CDR3, as DNA: TGTGCCAGCAGCCAAGATGCTTGGGGCGAGCAGTACTTC.

This clonotype was observed at least ten times. The DNA of the CDR3 is TGTGCCTGGGAGAAAACTAGCGGACACACAGATACGCAGTATTTT. This sequence encodes CAWEKTSGHTDTQYF. V and J are TRBV30 and TRBJ2-3, with 8 bases matching TRBD2. The CDR3 sequence is 15 residues long. Germline-derived CDR1 and CDR2 are GTSNPN and SVGIG (reference sequence). The trim removed 5 bases at V and 2 bases at J, leaving 9 bases unmatched.

This clonotype was counted ten times or more. The chain uses TRBV7-2 and TRBJ2-7; 10 nucleotides line up with TRBD1. V lost 4 bases and J lost 4; bases outside the gene matches: 10. Germline V gene sequence: CDR1 SGHTA, CDR2 FQGNSA. This CDR3 region has 16 residues. The CDR3 is CASSSDLGQGIYEQYF. In DNA, the CDR3 is TGTGCCAGCAGCTCCGATCTGGGACAGGGGATTTACGAGCAGTACTTC.

This clonotype was found many times. The chain carries TRBV6-1 and TRBJ1-4; D might be TRBD1 (6 bases). The V end lost 5 bases, the J end lost 2 bases, and 12 bases lay between the germline ends. In germline, CDR1 is MNHNS, CDR2 SASEGT. The CDR3 length is 15 residues. In DNA, the CDR3 is TGTGCCAGCAGTAGAGCAGGGGCCACTAATGAAAAACTGTTTTTT. Protein product: CASSRAGATNEKLFF.

At least ten counts were recorded for this clonotype. The chain uses TRBV12-5 and TRBJ1-1, with D possibly TRBD1 on 6 matching bases. There are 17 residues in the CDR3. V was pared by 6 bases and J by 3 bases, with 23 bases between. Germline assignment: CDR1 LGHNT and CDR2 FRNRAP. CDR3 residues: CASGRGGVGREDTEAFF. DNA for the CDR3: TGTGCTAGTGGCCGAGGGGGGGTGGGACGAGAGGACACTGAAGCTTTCTTT.

To note about this clonotype: The junction differs from germline at one of its ends, possibly a read error. The CDR3 loop is CASSSLGTSGATGEPFF. In DNA, the CDR3 is TGTGCCAGCAGCTCACTCGGGACTAGCGGGGCCACCGGGGAGCCGTTTTTT. The rearrangement links TRBV7-8 to TRBJ2-2; 13 bases align to TRBD2. The CDR3 is made up of 17 amino acids. CDR1 SGHVS and CDR2 FQNEAQ come from the germline V gene.

This clonotype was recorded a few times. The rearrangement uses TRBV3-1 and TRBJ1-2; 8 bases line up with TRBD1. The CDR3 is 15 amino acids. V lost 5 bases and J lost 4; bases outside the gene matches: 9. CDR1 and CDR2 from the germline V gene are LGHDT and YNNKEL (reference sequence). CDR3: CASSIPGQGPYGYTF. The DNA of the CDR3 is TGTGCCAGCAGCATACCCGGACAGGGACCCTATGGCTACACCTTC.

This clonotype was seen a handful of times. The CDR3, as DNA: TGTGCCAGCAGCGTATGGGACAGGGGATCTGAAAAACTGTTTTTT. It translates to CASSVWDRGSEKLFF. V usage is TRBV5-6 and J usage is TRBJ1-4; 10 nucleotides match TRBD1. V was pared by 4 bases and J by 7 bases, with 7 bases of the junction left unmatched. CDR3 length: 15 residues. Germline V gene lookup returns CDR1 SGHDT and CDR2 YYEEEE.

This clonotype appeared a few times. CDR3 in DNA: TGTGCCAGCAGCCTGGGTCCCCGTAACACCTTC. It yields the protein CASSLGPRNTF. The rearrangement links TRBV5-6 to TRBJ1-2; D uncertain. V lost 4 bases and J 12 bases, leaving 13 bases between the germline ends. CDR1 is SGHDT and CDR2 is YYEEEE in the germline V gene. This CDR3 spans 11 amino acids.

This clonotype was detected ten times or more. The J gene is TRBJ1-1, the V gene TRBV2; no definite D call. The V and J ends lost 5 bases and 10 bases respectively, with 14 bases between them. Per germline, CDR1 SNHLY and CDR2 FYNNEI. The CDR3 has 12 residues. This CDR3 reads CASSPTPRGAFF. The CDR3 coding sequence is TGTGCCAGCAGTCCTACACCTCGCGGAGCTTTCTTT.

This chain uses TRBV5-6 with TRBJ1-6; TRBD1 might be the D (5 bases). Germline CDR1 and CDR2: SGHDT and YYEEEE. V lost 4 bases to trimming and J lost 7 bases, with 15 bases between them. This CDR3 is built from 15 residues. CDR3 nucleotides: TGTGCCAGCAGCGGACCCGGGACCGCGAATTCACCCCTCCACTTT. It specifies CASSGPGTANSPLHF.